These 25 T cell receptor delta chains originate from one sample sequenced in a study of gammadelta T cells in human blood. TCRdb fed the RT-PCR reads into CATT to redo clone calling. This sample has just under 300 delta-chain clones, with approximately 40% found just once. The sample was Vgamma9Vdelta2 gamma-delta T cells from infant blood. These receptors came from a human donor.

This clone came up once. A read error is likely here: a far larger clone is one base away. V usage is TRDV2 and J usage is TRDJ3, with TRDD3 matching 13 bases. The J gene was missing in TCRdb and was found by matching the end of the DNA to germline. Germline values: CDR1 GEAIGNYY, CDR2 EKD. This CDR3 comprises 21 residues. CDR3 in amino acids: CARDTVLGDTKSSWDTRQMFF. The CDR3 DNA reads TGTGCCCGTGACACCGTACTGGGGGATACGAAAAGCTCCTGGGACACCCGACAGATGTTTTTC.

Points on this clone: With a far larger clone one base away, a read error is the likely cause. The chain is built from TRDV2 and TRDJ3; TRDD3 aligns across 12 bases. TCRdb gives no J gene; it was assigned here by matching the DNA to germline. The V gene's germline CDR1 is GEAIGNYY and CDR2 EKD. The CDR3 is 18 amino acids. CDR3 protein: CACDNTGGYSWDTRRMFF. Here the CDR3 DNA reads TGTGCCTGTGACAATACTGGGGGATACTCCTGGGACACCCGACGGATGTTTTTC.

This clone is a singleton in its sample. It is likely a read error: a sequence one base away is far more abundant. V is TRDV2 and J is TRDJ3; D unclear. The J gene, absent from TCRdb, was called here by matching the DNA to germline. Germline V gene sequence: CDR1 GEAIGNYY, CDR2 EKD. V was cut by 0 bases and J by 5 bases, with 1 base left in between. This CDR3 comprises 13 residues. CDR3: CACDTGDTRQMFF. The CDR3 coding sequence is TGTGCCTGTGACACCGGGGACACCCGACAGATGTTTTTC.

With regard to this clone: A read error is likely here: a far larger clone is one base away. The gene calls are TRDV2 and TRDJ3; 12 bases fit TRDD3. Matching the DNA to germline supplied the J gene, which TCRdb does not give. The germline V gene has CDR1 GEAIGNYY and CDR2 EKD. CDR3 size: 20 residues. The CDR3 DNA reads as TGTGCCTGTGACACGGCTGGGGGATACGCCCTCTCCTGGGACGCCCGACAGATGTTTTTC. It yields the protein CACDTAGGYALSWDARQMFF.

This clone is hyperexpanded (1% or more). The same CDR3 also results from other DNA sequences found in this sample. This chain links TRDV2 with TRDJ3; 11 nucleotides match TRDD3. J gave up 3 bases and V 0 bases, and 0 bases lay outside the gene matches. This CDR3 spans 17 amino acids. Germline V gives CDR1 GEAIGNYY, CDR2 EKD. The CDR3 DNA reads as TGTGCCTGTGACACCACTGGGGGATACTGGGACACCCGACAGATGTTTTTC. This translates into CACDTTGGYWDTRQMFF.

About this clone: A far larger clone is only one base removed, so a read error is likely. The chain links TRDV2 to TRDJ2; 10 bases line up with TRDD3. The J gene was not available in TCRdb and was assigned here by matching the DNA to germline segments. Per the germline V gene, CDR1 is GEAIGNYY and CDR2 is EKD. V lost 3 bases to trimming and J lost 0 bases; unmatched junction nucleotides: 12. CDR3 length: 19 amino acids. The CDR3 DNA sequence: TGTGCCTGTGACTCCTTACTGGGGGATGTCGGTACTTTGACAGCACAACTCTTCTTT. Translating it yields CACDSLLGDVGTLTAQLFF.

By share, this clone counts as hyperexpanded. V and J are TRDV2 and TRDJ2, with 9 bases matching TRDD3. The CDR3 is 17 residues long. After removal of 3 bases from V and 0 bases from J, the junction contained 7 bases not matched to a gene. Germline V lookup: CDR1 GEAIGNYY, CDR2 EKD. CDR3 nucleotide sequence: TGTGCCTGTGACTCCATTACTGGGGGAGCTTTGACAGCACAACTCTTCTTT. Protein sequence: CACDSITGGALTAQLFF.

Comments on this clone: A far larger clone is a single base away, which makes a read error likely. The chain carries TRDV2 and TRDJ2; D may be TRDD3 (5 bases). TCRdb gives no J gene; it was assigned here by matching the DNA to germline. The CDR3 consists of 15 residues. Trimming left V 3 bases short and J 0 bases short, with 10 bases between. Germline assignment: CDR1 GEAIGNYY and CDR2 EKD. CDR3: CACDAVGALTAQLFF. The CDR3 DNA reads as TGTGCCTGTGACGCCGTTGGGGCTTTGACAGCACAACTCTTCTTT.

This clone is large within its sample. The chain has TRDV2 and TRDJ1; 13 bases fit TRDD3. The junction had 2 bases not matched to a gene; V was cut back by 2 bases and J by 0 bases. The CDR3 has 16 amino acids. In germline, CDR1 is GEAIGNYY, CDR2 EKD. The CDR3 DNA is TGTGCCTGTGACATACTGGGGGATACGTACACCGATAAACTCATCTTT. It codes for CACDILGDTYTDKLIF.

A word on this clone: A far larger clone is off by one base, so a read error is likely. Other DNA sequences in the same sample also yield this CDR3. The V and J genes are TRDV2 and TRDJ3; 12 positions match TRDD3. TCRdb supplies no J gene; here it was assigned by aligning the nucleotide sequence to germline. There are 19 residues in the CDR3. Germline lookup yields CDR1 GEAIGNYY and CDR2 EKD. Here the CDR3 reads CACDTVILGDTWDTRQMFF. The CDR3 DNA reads TGTGCCTGTGACACCGTAATACTGGGGGATACCTGGGACACTCGACAGATGTTTTTC.

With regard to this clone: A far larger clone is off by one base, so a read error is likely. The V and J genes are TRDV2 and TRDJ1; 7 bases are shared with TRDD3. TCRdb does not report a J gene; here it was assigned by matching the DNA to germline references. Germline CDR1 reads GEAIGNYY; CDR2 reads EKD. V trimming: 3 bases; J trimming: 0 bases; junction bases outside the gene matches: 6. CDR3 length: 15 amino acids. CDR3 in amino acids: CACDPLGADTDKLIF. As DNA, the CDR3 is TGTGCCTGTGACCCGCTGGGGGCCGACACCGATAAACTCATCTTT.

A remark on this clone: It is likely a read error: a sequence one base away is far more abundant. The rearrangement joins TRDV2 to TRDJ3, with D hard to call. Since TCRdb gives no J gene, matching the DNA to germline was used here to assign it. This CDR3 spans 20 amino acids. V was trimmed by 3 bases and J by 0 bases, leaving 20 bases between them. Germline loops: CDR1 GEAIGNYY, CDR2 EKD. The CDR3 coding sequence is TGTGCCTGTGACGCGGTCTTGGAGTCCCAAAGCTCCTGGGACACCCGACAGATGTTTTTC. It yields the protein CACDAVLESQSSWDTRQMFF.

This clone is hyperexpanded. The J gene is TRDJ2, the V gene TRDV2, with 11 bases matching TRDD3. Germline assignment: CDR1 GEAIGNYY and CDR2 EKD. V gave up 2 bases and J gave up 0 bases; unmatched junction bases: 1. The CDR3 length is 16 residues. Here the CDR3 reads CACDILGDTLTAQLFF. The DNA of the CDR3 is TGTGCCTGTGACATACTGGGGGATACTTTGACAGCACAACTCTTCTTT.

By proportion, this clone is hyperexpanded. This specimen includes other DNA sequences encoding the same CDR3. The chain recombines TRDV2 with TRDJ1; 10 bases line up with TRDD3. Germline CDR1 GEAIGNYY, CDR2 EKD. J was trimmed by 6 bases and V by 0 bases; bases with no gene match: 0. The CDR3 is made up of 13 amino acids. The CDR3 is CACDTWGIHKLIF. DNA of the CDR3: TGTGCCTGTGACACCTGGGGGATACATAAACTCATCTTT.

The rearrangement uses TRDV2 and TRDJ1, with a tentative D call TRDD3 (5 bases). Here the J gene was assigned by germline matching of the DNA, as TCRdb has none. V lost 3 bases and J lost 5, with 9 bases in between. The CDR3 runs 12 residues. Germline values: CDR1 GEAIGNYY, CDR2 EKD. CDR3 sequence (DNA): TGTGCCTGTGACTCTATGGGGGATAAACTCATCTTT. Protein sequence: CACDSMGDKLIF.

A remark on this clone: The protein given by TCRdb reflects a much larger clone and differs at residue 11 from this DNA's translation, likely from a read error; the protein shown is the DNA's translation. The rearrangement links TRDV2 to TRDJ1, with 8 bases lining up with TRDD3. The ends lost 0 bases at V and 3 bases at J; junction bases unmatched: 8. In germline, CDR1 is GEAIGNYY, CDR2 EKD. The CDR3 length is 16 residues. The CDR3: CACDTLGIQYPDKLIF. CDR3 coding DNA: TGTGCCTGTGACACCTTGGGGATACAATACCCCGATAAACTCATCTTT.

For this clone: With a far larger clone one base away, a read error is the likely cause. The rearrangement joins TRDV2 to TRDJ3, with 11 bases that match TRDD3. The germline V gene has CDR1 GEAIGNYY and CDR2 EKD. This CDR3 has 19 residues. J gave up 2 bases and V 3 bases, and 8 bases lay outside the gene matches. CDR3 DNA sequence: TGTGCCTGTGACGCCGTAATACTGGGGGATACCTGGGACACCCGACAGATGTTTTTC. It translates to CACDAVILGDTWDTRQMFF.

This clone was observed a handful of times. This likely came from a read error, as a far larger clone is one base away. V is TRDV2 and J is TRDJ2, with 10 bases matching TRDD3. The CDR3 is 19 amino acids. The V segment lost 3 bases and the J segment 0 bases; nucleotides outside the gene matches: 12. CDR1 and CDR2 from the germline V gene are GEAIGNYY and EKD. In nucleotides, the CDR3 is TGTGCCTGTGACTCCTTACTGGGGGATGCCGGTTCTTTGACAGCACAACTCTTCTTT. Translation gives CACDSLLGDAGSLTAQLFF.

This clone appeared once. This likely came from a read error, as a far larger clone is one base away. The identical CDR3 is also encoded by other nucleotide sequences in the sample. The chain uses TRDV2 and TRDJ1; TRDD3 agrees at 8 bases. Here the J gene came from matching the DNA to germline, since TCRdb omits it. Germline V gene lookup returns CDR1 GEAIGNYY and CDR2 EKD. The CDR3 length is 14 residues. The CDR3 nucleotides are TGTGCTTGTGACCTACTGGGGGACACCGATAAACTCATCTTT. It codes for CACDLLGDTDKLIF.

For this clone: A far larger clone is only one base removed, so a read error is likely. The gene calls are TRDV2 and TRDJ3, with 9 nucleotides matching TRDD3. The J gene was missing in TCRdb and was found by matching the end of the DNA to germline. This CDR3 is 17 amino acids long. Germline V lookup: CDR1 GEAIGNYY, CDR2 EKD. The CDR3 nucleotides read TGTGCCTATGACACCGTGGGGGATACCTGGGACACCCGACAGATGTTTTTC. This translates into CAYDTVGDTWDTRQMFF.

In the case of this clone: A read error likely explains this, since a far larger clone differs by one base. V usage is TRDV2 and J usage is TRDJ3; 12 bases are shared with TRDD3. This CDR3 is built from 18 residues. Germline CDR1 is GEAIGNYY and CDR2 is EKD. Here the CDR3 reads CACDPLGDTSWDARQMFF. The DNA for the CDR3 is TGTGCCTGTGACCCACTGGGGGATACCTCCTGGGACGCCCGACAGATGTTTTTC.

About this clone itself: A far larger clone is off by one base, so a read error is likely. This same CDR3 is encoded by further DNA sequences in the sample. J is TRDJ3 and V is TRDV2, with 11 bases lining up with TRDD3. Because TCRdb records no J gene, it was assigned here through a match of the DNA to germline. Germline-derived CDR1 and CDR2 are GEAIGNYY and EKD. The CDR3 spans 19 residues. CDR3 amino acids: CACDTVILGDTWDTRQMFF. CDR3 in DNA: TGTGCCTGCGACACCGTAATACTGGGGGATACCTGGGACACCCGACAGATGTTTTTC.

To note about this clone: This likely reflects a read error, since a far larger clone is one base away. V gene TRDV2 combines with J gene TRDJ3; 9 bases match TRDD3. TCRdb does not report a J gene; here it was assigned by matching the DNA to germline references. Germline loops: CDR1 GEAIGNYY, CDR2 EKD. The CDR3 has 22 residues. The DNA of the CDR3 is TGTGCCTGTGACACCGTATATACTGGGGGAGAAAGTAGCTCCTGGGACGCCCGACAGATGTTTTTC. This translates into CACDTVYTGGESSSWDARQMFF.

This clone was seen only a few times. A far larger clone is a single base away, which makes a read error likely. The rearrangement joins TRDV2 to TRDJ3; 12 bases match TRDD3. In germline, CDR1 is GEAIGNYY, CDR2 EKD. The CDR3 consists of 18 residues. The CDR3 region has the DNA TGTGCCTGTGACACCGTACTGGGGGATACCTGGGACACCGGACAGATGTTTTTC. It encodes CACDTVLGDTWDTGQMFF.

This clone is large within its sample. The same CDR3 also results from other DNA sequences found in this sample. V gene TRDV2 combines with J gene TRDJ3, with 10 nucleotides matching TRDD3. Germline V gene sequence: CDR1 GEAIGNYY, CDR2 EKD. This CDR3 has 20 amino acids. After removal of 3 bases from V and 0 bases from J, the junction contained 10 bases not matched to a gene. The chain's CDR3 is CACDSSTGGWSSWDTRQMFF. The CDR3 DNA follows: TGTGCCTGTGACTCCAGTACTGGGGGATGGAGCTCCTGGGACACCCGACAGATGTTTTTC.